This T cell receptor (beta chain) stems from a study of blood T cell repertoires in COVID-19 (TCRdb year 2020). About the investigation overall: Samples covering the acute and convalescent phases of COVID-19 were provided by collaborators in the United States, Italy and Spain. Where available, HLA class I and class II types were taken from metadata supplied by the sample provider and were not determined by assay-based typing. The material from the prospective study consisted of cDNA or gDNA derived from T cells, B-cell-depleted T cells, or PBMCs. The repertoires were released in a freely available public database meant as a resource for research on the immune response to SARS-CoV-2. Sample metadata almost always included a de-identified subject ID, COVID-19 status, age in years and sex. Subjects who had been exposed to COVID-19, were actively infected with it, or had recovered from it provided the deeply sampled blood TCRbeta repertoires that made up the dataset. Samples came from the ongoing ImmuneRACE study (first 160 participants) plus 1,254 subjects from 6 global collaborators.

Results and caveats for the whole study, not just this receptor: The quantity of clinical and demographic metadata differed by source and by participant and was supplied without curation.

For CDR1 and CDR2, the germline V gene (reference sequence) lists LNHDA and SQIVND. The junction carries 16 bases between V and J, which are trimmed by 8 bases and 2 bases respectively. The CDR3 starts with the cysteine, ends with the phenylalanine, and has 14 residues. The CDR3 DNA has 42 bases and is translated from base 1. Each collaborating institution followed its own protocols to collect whole blood in K2EDTA tubes. Collaborator samples were shipped for TCRbeta analysis as frozen whole blood, isolated PBMCs, or DNA extracted from either sample type. TCRbeta CDR3 regions were amplified from genomic DNA by means of the immunoSEQ Assay, a bias-controlled multiplex PCR. As for how the authors treated the data: The number of nucleated cells in each sample was estimated by amplification of reference gene primers within the assay. To quantify the absolute abundance of each unique TCRbeta CDR3 rearrangement, sequence reads were collapsed and filtered. For each sample, productive Simpson clonality was calculated as the square root of Simpson's diversity index over productive rearrangements. Here the immuneACCESS table is served through TCRdb, limited to in-frame sequences with V and J called. Missing clones are a known gap in these copies; in checked studies unresolved V genes cover under half, and the rest lacks a known reason. Clonal size and the V and J genes are those of that table, whereas D and trimming came from the DNA. Within this sample are 200,000 or so clones, with approximately 81% of them counted one time only. Jointly, the top ten make up around 21% of the sample.

About this clone itself: Which antigen it targets is not known. The input lacks base qualities; no much larger clone sits a single base away.

This clonotype was sampled from a human donor in a cohort sampled during active COVID-19. Sequenced input: peripheral blood. The V and J genes are TRBV19 and TRBJ2-7, with a weak D call of TRBD1 (6 bases match). The DNA sequence follows: TGTGCCAGTCGAGGATGGGACACAGCCTACGAGCAGTACTTC. It translates to CASRGWDTAYEQYF.